These 8 T cell receptor beta chains came from one sample sequenced in a study of CD8 T cells in ankylosing spondylitis. The antigens of these receptors remain unknown. Study results and caveats: What seemed typical of ankylosing spondylitis blood was a TCR beta motif built from about 8 highly homologous variants.

TCRdb itself ran the 5' RACE reads through MiXCR, one entry per CDR3 protein. Of some 840,000 distinct CDR3 sequences in the sample, 12% were seen once. The source material was blood, either unsorted or a sorted T cell fraction (not recorded which). Source of these receptors: a male donor with ankylosing spondylitis.

Only a few counts were recorded for this clonotype. The rearrangement joins TRBV7-2 to TRBJ2-7; 13 positions match TRBD2. CDR1 and CDR2 from the germline V gene are SGHTA and FQGNSA. This CDR3 is built from 16 residues. The junction had 6 bases not matched to a gene; V was cut back by 5 bases and J by 2 bases. CDR3 in DNA: TGTGCCAGCAGCATTACCGGGACTAGCGGGGCCTACGAGCAGTACTTC. This gives the protein CASSITGTSGAYEQYF.

Only a few counts were recorded for this clonotype. V is TRBV29-1 and J is TRBJ1-1; 7 bases map to TRBD1. The ends lost 7 bases at V and 5 bases at J; junction bases unmatched: 4. Germline CDR1 and CDR2: SQVTM and ANQGSEA. The length of the CDR3 is 11 residues. CDR3 coding DNA: TGCAGCGGAGCAGGGGGTACTGAAGCTTTCTTT. This codes for CSGAGGTEAFF. Combining the CDR3 with reference TRBV29-1 and TRBJ1-1 gives the whole variable domain SAVISQKPSRDICQRGTSLTIQCQVDSQVTMMFWYRQQPGQSLTLIATANQGSEATYESGFVIDKFPISRPNLTFSTLTVSNMSPEDSSIYLCSGAGGTEAFFGQGTRLTVV.

This clonotype occurred a few times. This rearrangement joins TRBV20-1 to TRBJ2-7; D might be TRBD2 (5 bases). The CDR3 totals 18 residues. The V end lost 2 bases, the J end lost 3 bases, and 26 bases lay between the germline ends. Germline assignment: CDR1 DFQATT and CDR2 SNEGSKA (reference sequence). This CDR3 is CSARSVTRERRGNYEQYF. The CDR3 DNA sequence: TGCAGTGCTAGAAGCGTTACTAGGGAGCGGAGAGGAAACTACGAGCAGTACTTC.

J is TRBJ2-7 and V is TRBV29-1; 9 bases agree with TRBD1. The CDR3 has 12 amino acids. Germline CDR1 is SQVTM and CDR2 is ANQGSEA. V lost 2 bases, J lost 7 bases, and 3 bases stayed unmatched. The CDR3 here is CSVERTGDEQYF. In DNA, the CDR3 is TGCAGCGTTGAAAGGACAGGGGATGAGCAGTACTTC.

The chain carries TRBV18 and TRBJ1-5; D perhaps matches TRBD1 (5 bases). This CDR3 comprises 15 residues. V lost 0 bases to trimming and J lost 4 bases, with 10 bases between them. CDR1 is KGHSH and CDR2 is LQKENI in the germline V gene. CDR3 sequence reads: CASSPPTGTNQPQHF. CDR3 in DNA: TGTGCCAGCTCACCACCAACCGGGACTAATCAGCCCCAGCATTTT.

On this clonotype itself: Mismatch with germline at one junction end may stem from a read error. J is TRBJ1-1 and V is TRBV7-2, with D uncertain. CDR1 is SGHTA, CDR2 FQGNSA, per germline. The CDR3 covers 13 residues. CDR3 in amino acids: CASSLKDRVSIKF. CDR3 sequence (DNA): TGTGCCAGCAGCCTGAAAGATCGGGTCTCTATAAAATTT.

This clonotype was found a few times. V and J are TRBV12-3 or TRBV12-4 and TRBJ1-3, with unresolved D. CDR3 length: 10 amino acids. CDR3 region: CAHGGNTIYF. DNA for the CDR3: TGTGCTCACGGTGGAAACACCATATATTTT.

In this sample, this clonotype turned up a few times. The chain links TRBV15 to TRBJ1-2; no reliable D call. The V gene lost 5 bases and the J gene lost 0 bases, with 4 bases spanning the gap. The CDR3 sequence is 12 residues long. The germline V gene has CDR1 LNHNV and CDR2 YYDKDF (reference sequence). The CDR3 DNA sequence: TGTGCCACCAGCCGTTCTAACTATGGCTACACCTTC. Translated: CATSRSNYGYTF.